The clone carrying this T cell receptor (beta chain) came up a few times. This sample is part of a study of regulatory T cells in long-lasting Graves disease. Relying on iRepertoire HTBI primers and Arm-PCR of CDR3 regions, the team built TCR beta libraries. A single record per CDR3 protein comes from TCRdb applying MiXCR to the multiplex PCR reads. This sample has 420,000 or so distinct CDR3 sequences, with about 15% found just once. The CDR3 spans 15 residues. The germline CDR1 and CDR2 sequences are SGHTA and FQGTGA. Trimming removed 3 bases at V and 0 bases at J, with 8 bases between. The time point denotes: newly diagnosed GD, antithyroid drugs for less than 3 months. Extracted RNA from PBMCs served as the source of the TCR library. Per American Thyroid Association guidelines, Graves' disease was diagnosed. This sample also appeared in a second study, on T cells in Graves' hyperthyroidism and ophthalmopathy. That work states: TCR CDR3 underwent first-round RT-PCR with the HTBI primer set. Most thyroid-expanded clonotypes above 0.001 were also found in blood.

The origin of this receptor is a woman aged 18-30 years with Graves disease. The chain has TRBV7-3 and TRBJ2-2; D is undetermined. The sequencing used peripheral blood mononuclear cells (PBMCs), collected at new diagnosis, from a patient treated with antithyroid drugs. DNA for the CDR3: TGTGCCAGCAGCTTCGGGTCTTCGAACACCGGGGAGCTGTTTTTT. This sequence encodes CASSFGSSNTGELFF.